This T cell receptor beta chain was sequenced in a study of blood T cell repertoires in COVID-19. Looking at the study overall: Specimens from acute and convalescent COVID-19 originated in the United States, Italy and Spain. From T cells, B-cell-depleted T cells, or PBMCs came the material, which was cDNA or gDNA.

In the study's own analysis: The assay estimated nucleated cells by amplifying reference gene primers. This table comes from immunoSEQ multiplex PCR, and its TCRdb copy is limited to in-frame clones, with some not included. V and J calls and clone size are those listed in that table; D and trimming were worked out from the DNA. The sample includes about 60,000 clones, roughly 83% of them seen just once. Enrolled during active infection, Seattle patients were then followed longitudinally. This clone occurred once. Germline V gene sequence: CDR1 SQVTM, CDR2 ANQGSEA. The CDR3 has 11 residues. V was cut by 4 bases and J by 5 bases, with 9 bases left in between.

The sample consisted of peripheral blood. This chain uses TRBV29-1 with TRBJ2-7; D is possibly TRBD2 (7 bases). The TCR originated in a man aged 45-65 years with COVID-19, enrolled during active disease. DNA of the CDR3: TGCAGCGTTGCGGGGGGCGACGAGCAGTACTTC. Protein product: CSVAGGDEQYF.